The 14 T cell receptor beta chains presented below share a single source sample, sequenced in a study of T cells after yellow fever vaccination. TCRdb reanalysed the 5' RACE reads using MiXCR and keeps one entry per CDR3 protein. Seen here are 300,000 to 400,000 distinct CDR3 sequences, 7.5% to 9% observed once, and the top ten hold under 20%. This specimen was PBMCs, taken on the day of the first yellow fever vaccination. The receptors stem from a man younger than 35 who received the YFV17D yellow fever vaccine.

In this sample, this clonotype turned up many times. CDR3 sequence reads: CASSLVSEQYF. DNA for the CDR3: TGTGCCAGCAGCCTAGTTTCTGAGCAGTACTTC. The chain joins TRBV5-6 to TRBJ2-7; D is undetermined. Looked up from germline, CDR1 is SGHDT and CDR2 is YYEEEE. The germline V and J ends were trimmed by 4 bases and 7 bases, with 9 bases remaining between them. This CDR3 has 11 residues.

V and J are TRBV7-2 and TRBJ1-5, with TRBD1 matching over 7 bases. V trimming: 3 bases; J trimming: 0 bases; junction bases outside the gene matches: 5. The CDR3 extends over 16 amino acids. Per the germline V gene, CDR1 is SGHTA and CDR2 is FQGNSA. This CDR3 reads CASSFFGTDSNQPQHF. In nucleotides, the CDR3 is TGTGCCAGCAGCTTCTTCGGGACAGATAGCAATCAGCCCCAGCATTTT.

This clonotype was seen a handful of times. The chain joins TRBV27 to TRBJ1-1, with 9 bases aligning to TRBD1. The CDR3 spans 18 residues. Germline V gives CDR1 MNHEY, CDR2 SMNVEV (reference sequence). Trimming at V came to 6 bases and at J to 4 bases, leaving 18 bases not matched to a gene. The CDR3 coding sequence is TGTGCCAGCAGCCCTACAGGGGGCGCAGGTGAAGGGGCCACTGAAGCTTTCTTT. Protein: CASSPTGGAGEGATEAFF.

This clonotype was recorded a few times. V is TRBV29-1 and J is TRBJ2-2, with D hard to call. The CDR3 spans 16 residues. Trimming took off 4 bases at V and 0 bases at J, with 15 bases between the two ends. Germline CDR1 and CDR2: SQVTM and ANQGSEA. CDR3 nucleotides: TGCAGCGTTGGCCCACCTCGGACCTCGAACACCGGGGAGCTGTTTTTT. Encoded protein: CSVGPPRTSNTGELFF.

This chain uses TRBV24-1 with TRBJ2-2; the match to TRBD2 covers 7 bases. Germline CDR1 and CDR2: KGHDR and SFDVKD. J lost 4 bases, V lost 6 bases, and 4 bases had no gene match. This CDR3 has 14 amino acids. The CDR3 reads CATSSAGLTGELFF. DNA for the CDR3: TGTGCCACCAGTTCAGCGGGGCTCACCGGGGAGCTGTTTTTT.

This clonotype was counted ten times or more. The chain recombines TRBV7-2 with TRBJ2-7, with D tentatively TRBD1 (8 bases). This CDR3 is built from 14 residues. V dropped 5 bases and J dropped 1 base, with 12 bases sitting between them. Germline V CDR1 and CDR2: SGHTA, FQGNSA. The CDR3: CASSTGGGSYEQYF. The CDR3 bases are TGTGCCAGCAGCACAGGGGGGGGGTCCTACGAGCAGTACTTC.

Ten or more counts support this clonotype. J is TRBJ1-6 and V is TRBV28, with a tentative D call TRBD1 (6 bases). V dropped 4 bases and J dropped 7 bases, with 11 bases sitting between them. The length of the CDR3 is 14 residues. CDR1 is MDHEN and CDR2 is SYDVKM in the germline V gene. CDR3 sequence reads: CASSSATGNSPLHF. CDR3 DNA: TGTGCCAGCAGTTCAGCTACAGGGAATTCACCCCTCCACTTT.

This clonotype was seen a handful of times. The chain carries TRBV20-1 and TRBJ2-7; D is unresolved. Germline-derived CDR1 and CDR2 are DFQATT and SNEGSKA (reference sequence). Trimming shortened V by 1 base and J by 3 bases, and 4 bases separated the two germline ends. The CDR3 contains 11 residues. The CDR3 is CSARAFYEQYF. CDR3 DNA: TGCAGTGCTAGAGCTTTCTACGAGCAGTACTTC.

This clonotype turned up a few times. J is TRBJ2-7 and V is TRBV4-1, with D perhaps assigned TRBD1 or TRBD2 (6 bases each). With 4 bases removed from V and 2 bases from J, the gap between germline ends came to 15 bases. The CDR3 spans 15 residues. CDR1 and CDR2 (germline): MGHRA, YSYEKL. Written as DNA, the CDR3 is TGCGCCAGCAGCCGCAACAGGGAGGTGGCCTACGAGCAGTACTTC. Amino acids: CASSRNREVAYEQYF.

This clonotype was seen a handful of times. The chain recombines TRBV27 with TRBJ2-5; possible D gene TRBD2, 5 bases. The CDR3 has 14 amino acids. The germline V gene encodes CDR1 MNHEY and CDR2 SMNVEV (reference sequence). The germline V and J ends were trimmed by 4 bases and 4 bases, with 13 bases remaining between them. The CDR3 DNA is TGTGCCAGCAGTTACTACATGGGAGTAGAGACCCAGTACTTC. Protein product: CASSYYMGVETQYF.

This chain links TRBV5-5 with TRBJ2-7; D gene ambiguous. Trimming removed 4 bases from V and 2 bases from J, with 13 bases in between. There are 14 residues in the CDR3. Germline CDR1 reads SGHKS; CDR2 reads YYEKEE (reference sequence). The CDR3 sequence: CASSPAHETYEQYV. CDR3 coding DNA: TGTGCCAGCAGCCCCGCCCACGAAACCTACGAGCAGTACGTC.

V and J are TRBV5-4 and TRBJ1-6; 10 bases match TRBD1. This CDR3 is built from 16 residues. Germline trimming cut 4 bases from V and 13 bases from J; bases unmatched to any gene: 14. The germline V gene encodes CDR1 SGHNT and CDR2 YYREEE (reference sequence). The CDR3 protein is CASSPPPGQGQGPLHF. In DNA form, the CDR3 reads TGTGCCAGCAGCCCCCCTCCGGGACAGGGACAGGGGCCCCTCCACTTT.

This clonotype was found a few times. V is TRBV6-2 or TRBV6-3 and J is TRBJ2-1; 9 nucleotides align to TRBD1. The V segment lost 6 bases and the J segment 7 bases; nucleotides outside the gene matches: 7. The CDR3 is 14 amino acids. In germline, CDR1 is MNHEY, CDR2 SVGEGT. The CDR3 coding sequence is TGTGCCAGCAGCGAACAGGGGGCTCGAAATGAGCAGTTCTTC. It translates to CASSEQGARNEQFF.

At least ten counts were recorded for this clonotype. This chain uses TRBV20-1 with TRBJ1-4, with D possibly matching TRBD1 (6 bases). Germline values: CDR1 DFQATT, CDR2 SNEGSKA (reference sequence). The V end was cut by 3 bases, the J end by 8 bases, with 10 bases between. This CDR3 contains 12 residues. CDR3 bases: TGCAGTGCTAGCCCGGGGGGCGAAAAACTGTTTTTT. This codes for CSASPGGEKLFF.